A selection of T cell receptor beta chains follows, all from one sample in a study of tumor and adjacent non-tumor tissue in lung cancer. TCRdb reprocessed the multiplex PCR reads with MiXCR, giving one entry per CDR3 protein. The data contain 70,000 to 90,000 distinct CDR3 sequences, nearly 70% of them singletons. The sample consisted of distant non-tumor lung tissue. All receptors derive from a woman between 50 and 59 years old with non-small cell lung cancer. Each CDR3 is given with its conserved first and last residue. Size values are once, few and many counts, or a class for expanded clones, and some rows have none.

j_gene: TRBJ2-1
v_gene: TRBV28
abundance: .
CDR3aa: CASSLWQQAYNEQFF

j_gene: TRBJ2-7
v_gene: TRBV29-1
abundance: .
CDR3aa: CSVVGTGTGDSYEQYF

j_gene: TRBJ2-1
v_gene: TRBV11-2
abundance: few
CDR3aa: CASSLTASSGNINEQFF

j_gene: TRBJ2-1
v_gene: TRBV7-9
abundance: many
CDR3aa: CASSWPPGLAIQRGKNNEQFF

j_gene: TRBJ2-1
v_gene: TRBV5-1
abundance: .
CDR3aa: CASSLVATSTYNEQSF

j_gene: TRBJ2-1
v_gene: TRBV11-2
abundance: .
CDR3aa: CASSSLRSSEFF

j_gene: TRBJ2-2
v_gene: TRBV5-5
abundance: .
CDR3aa: CASTKQGASTEELFF

j_gene: TRBJ2-1
v_gene: TRBV11-2
abundance: .
CDR3aa: CTNSLITGNEQFF

j_gene: TRBJ1-5
v_gene: TRBV11-2
abundance: .
CDR3aa: CDSSYTNRGPQHF

j_gene: TRBJ2-7
v_gene: TRBV30
abundance: few
CDR3aa: CAWSPVINAYEQYF

j_gene: TRBJ1-1
v_gene: TRBV12-3/TRBV12-4
abundance: once
CDR3aa: CASSFGKPHSGGSNTGAFF